This TCR beta chain was profiled in a study of beta chain features in type 1 diabetes. Regarding the study as a whole: For patients, the naive, central memory and Treg TCRB repertoires appeared more alike than for healthy donors.

The germline V gene has CDR1 SGDLS and CDR2 YYNGEE. V dropped 7 bases and J dropped 0 bases, with 6 bases sitting between them. The length of the CDR3 is 12 residues. Details on this clone: The antigen is not known.

Every bit of the isolated RNA underwent reverse transcription, so sequencing read expressed TCRB transcripts. Measured with immunoSEQ multiplex PCR; TCRdb has only the in-frame clones, and not every one. The sample lists 250,000 or so clones, about 70% seen once, with 0.053% in the top ten. The chain uses TRBV9 and TRBJ2-3; D is uncertain. Sample: naive CD4+ T cells from blood. The source is a man aged 25-40 years in good health. The CDR3 region is CASSSSTDTQYF. The DNA of the CDR3 is TGTGCCAGCTCCTCTAGCACAGATACGCAGTATTTT.